Below, 15 T cell receptor beta chains from the same sample are listed, as sequenced in a study of blood T cells in healthy people across ages. It was with a sample-barcoded 5' primer and a J-beta primer mix that a second PCR of roughly 7 to 12 cycles was run. TCRdb reprocessed the 5' RACE reads with MiXCR, giving one entry per CDR3 protein. The profile covers fewer than 1.5 million distinct CDR3 sequences, with approximately 42% appearing a single time and 7% to 9% taken by the ten largest. The sample was blood. The receptors originated from a woman between 18 and 29 years old in good health.

This clonotype showed up just a few times. J is TRBJ1-2 and V is TRBV29-1; TRBD1 agrees at 10 bases. After removal of 1 base from V and 5 bases from J, the junction contained 16 bases not matched to a gene. Germline values: CDR1 SQVTM, CDR2 ANQGSEA. The CDR3 consists of 18 residues. The CDR3: CSVEVVETGGASRYGYTF. CDR3 coding DNA: TGCAGCGTTGAAGTCGTCGAGACAGGGGGCGCTTCTAGGTATGGCTACACCTTC.

The chain combines TRBV5-1 with TRBJ1-2, with unresolved D. V was shortened by 0 bases and J by 4 bases, with 13 bases between the two germline ends. This CDR3 is built from 15 residues. CDR1 SGHRS and CDR2 YFSETQ come from the germline V gene. For the CDR3, the DNA is TGCGCCAGCAGCTTGGGGGCAGGTGAACCCTATGGCTACACCTTC. This gives the protein CASSLGAGEPYGYTF.

The chain couples TRBV6-2 or TRBV6-3 to TRBJ1-5; D is ambiguous. This CDR3 comprises 17 residues. V was cut by 6 bases and J by 4 bases, with 22 bases left in between. CDR1 and CDR2 (germline): MNHEY, SVGEGT. The CDR3 nucleotides are TGTGCCAGCAGCCCCTTGATTGCTGCAAATTTAAATCAGCCCCAGCATTTT. This encodes CASSPLIAANLNQPQHF.

V and J are TRBV6-5 and TRBJ1-4; 8 nucleotides align to TRBD1. The V gene's germline CDR1 is MNHEY and CDR2 SVGAGI. CDR3 length equals 15 residues. V was pared by 0 bases and J by 8 bases, with 5 bases of the junction left unmatched. The CDR3 sequence: CASSYSGQGREKLFF. The CDR3 DNA sequence: TGTGCCAGCAGTTACTCCGGACAGGGCAGGGAAAAACTGTTTTTT.

This clonotype was seen a handful of times. The V call is TRBV7-9, the J call TRBJ2-3, with TRBD2 identical over 8 bases. This CDR3 contains 15 residues. Germline CDR1 SEHNR, CDR2 FQNEAQ (reference sequence). CDR3 residues: CATGAIAGHTDTQYF. CDR3 DNA: TGTGCTACGGGCGCCATAGCGGGGCACACAGATACGCAGTATTTT.

This clonotype was found a few times. This chain uses TRBV5-6 with TRBJ1-2; D is undetermined. Deletions cut 4 bases from V and 1 base from J, with 17 bases between. From germline, CDR1 is SGHDT and CDR2 YYEEEE. This CDR3 has 16 residues. The CDR3 bases are TGTGCCAGCAGCCTGGTCGGGGAGGGAAGTAACTATGGCTACACCTTC. It encodes CASSLVGEGSNYGYTF.

There are many counts of this clonotype. This could be a read error, since a much larger clone is one nucleotide away. The chain combines TRBV7-6 with TRBJ2-5; TRBD2 aligns across 12 bases. This CDR3 has 14 residues. The V gene end was trimmed by 5 bases and the J gene end by 13 bases; junction bases not matched to a gene: 11. Looked up from germline, CDR1 is SGHVS and CDR2 is FNYEAQ. The CDR3 loop reads CASSPLAGGVRSYF. The CDR3 DNA reads as TGTGCCAGCAGCCCACTAGCGGGAGGCGTGAGGTCGTACTTC.

This clonotype was found a few times. CDR3 coding DNA: TGTGCCAGCAGCTTATACAGGACAGGGCAGACCTACGAGCAGTACTTC. Translated: CASSLYRTGQTYEQYF. The rearrangement joins TRBV7-8 to TRBJ2-7; 8 bases agree with TRBD1. Germline assignment: CDR1 SGHVS and CDR2 FQNEAQ. With 2 bases clipped from V and 2 bases from J, the junction kept 8 bases outside the gene matches. The CDR3 contains 16 residues.

This clonotype occurred a few times. V and J are TRBV29-1 and TRBJ1-2, with TRBD1 matching over 7 bases. V lost 6 bases and J lost 3; bases outside the gene matches: 13. Per the germline V gene, CDR1 is SQVTM and CDR2 is ANQGSEA. This CDR3 spans 15 amino acids. CDR3 sequence reads: CSVDTRGEGDYGYTF. CDR3 nucleotides: TGCAGCGTCGATACCAGGGGGGAGGGTGACTATGGCTACACCTTC.

This chain uses TRBV7-2 with TRBJ2-7; 7 bases fit TRBD2. Germline CDR1 SGHTA, CDR2 FQGNSA. This CDR3 is built from 15 residues. V lost 8 bases, J lost 0 bases, and 10 bases stayed unmatched. This CDR3 reads CASRYSRGSSYEQYF. In DNA, the CDR3 is TGTGCCAGCCGCTACTCGCGGGGGAGCTCCTACGAGCAGTACTTC.

This clonotype has a handful of counts. The chain uses TRBV4-1 and TRBJ2-3; no clear D. Trimming shortened V by 0 bases and J by 4 bases, and 14 bases separated the two germline ends. The germline gives CDR1 MGHRA, CDR2 YSYEKL. The CDR3 runs 16 residues. CDR3 in DNA: TGCGCCAGCAGCCAAGACCTAGTCGGTTCCGCAGATACGCAGTATTTT. It yields the protein CASSQDLVGSADTQYF.

This clonotype showed up just a few times. The rearrangement uses TRBV7-9 and TRBJ2-1, with 8 bases matching TRBD2. The CDR3 contains 15 residues. After removal of 5 bases from V and 6 bases from J, the junction contained 9 bases not matched to a gene. The germline gives CDR1 SEHNR, CDR2 FQNEAQ (reference sequence). The CDR3 protein is CASSPSGGLGNEQFF. CDR3 bases: TGTGCCAGCAGCCCCAGCGGGGGCCTGGGCAATGAGCAGTTCTTC.

In this sample, this clonotype turned up many times. V usage is TRBV6-1 and J usage is TRBJ2-3; 8 bases are shared with TRBD2. This CDR3 contains 16 residues. The germline gives CDR1 MNHNS, CDR2 SASEGT. The V segment lost 1 base and the J segment 2 bases; nucleotides outside the gene matches: 5. The CDR3 DNA reads as TGTGCCAGCAGTGAAGTGTCGGGAGGGTACACAGATACGCAGTATTTT. This sequence encodes CASSEVSGGYTDTQYF.

In this sample, this clonotype turned up a few times. The J gene is TRBJ2-7, the V gene TRBV4-1; TRBD2 might be the D (5 bases). Germline values: CDR1 MGHRA, CDR2 YSYEKL. This CDR3 is built from 16 residues. V dropped 0 bases and J dropped 0 bases, with 12 bases sitting between them. CDR3 coding DNA: TGCGCCAGCAGCCAAGATCCTCCCGGGGTCTCCTACGAGCAGTACTTC. It codes for CASSQDPPGVSYEQYF.

The sample holds a few counts of this clonotype. The chain carries TRBV20-1 and TRBJ2-6, with 12 positions matching TRBD2. V gave up 0 bases and J gave up 1 base; unmatched junction bases: 4. This CDR3 has 18 amino acids. Germline V CDR1 and CDR2: DFQATT, SNEGSKA (reference sequence). The CDR3, as DNA: TGCAGTGCTAGAGATCAAACTAGCGGGGGGTCTGGGGCCAACGTCCTGACTTTC. As protein: CSARDQTSGGSGANVLTF.